This TCR beta chain was captured by sequencing in a study of CD8 T cells in ankylosing spondylitis. Points from the study as a whole: In ankylosing spondylitis blood, a motif of eight highly homologous TCR beta variants appeared characteristic. Enrichment of disease-linked clones was reportedly significant in matched ankylosing spondylitis synovial fluid.

Details on this clonotype: What it binds is not known.

Researchers built TCR beta libraries using quantitative 5'-RACE with molecular barcodes. Each CDR3 protein is one row after TCRdb ran MiXCR on the 5' RACE reads. The table records more than 650,000 distinct CDR3 sequences, 10% to 15% of them present only once. The clonotype was recovered from a male donor with ankylosing spondylitis. Sequenced: blood, either unsorted or a sorted T cell fraction (not recorded which).

The CDR3 DNA reads as TGTGCCAGCAGCCCACTCGGCCGGGTGAACACTGAAGCTTTCTTT. Protein product: CASSPLGRVNTEAFF. The chain couples TRBV5-6 to TRBJ1-1; D unclear. CDR1 SGHDT and CDR2 YYEEEE come from the germline V gene. The CDR3 loop spans 15 amino acids. V shed 4 bases and J shed 0 bases, with 13 bases lying between them.